These 13 T cell receptor beta chains were sequenced from one sample in a study of blood T cell repertoires in COVID-19. The protocol was immunoSEQ multiplex PCR, while the TCRdb copy is restricted to in-frame clones and leaves out a portion. The sample includes approximately 670,000 clones, approximately 90% of them seen just once. Sample: peripheral blood. These TCRs come from a young woman with acute or convalescent COVID-19.

This clone occurred a few times. This chain joins TRBV11-2 and TRBJ1-2; D might be TRBD1 (6 bases). The germline V gene has CDR1 SGHAT and CDR2 FQNNGV. The CDR3 has 15 amino acids. Trimming shortened V by 2 bases and J by 4 bases, and 14 bases separated the two germline ends. CDR3 DNA sequence: TGTGCCAGCAGCTTATGGGACAACCCCCTCTATGGCTACACCTTC. It encodes CASSLWDNPLYGYTF.

V and J are TRBV11-2 and TRBJ1-1; no clear D. The CDR3 runs to 12 residues. The V and J ends lost 7 bases and 6 bases respectively, with 12 bases between them. Germline CDR1 and CDR2: SGHAT and FQNNGV. This chain's CDR3 is CASTLIRAEAFF. The CDR3 nucleotides read TGTGCCAGCACCCTTATCCGGGCTGAAGCTTTCTTT. The full variable domain, rest sourced from reference TRBV11-2 and TRBJ1-1, is EAGVAQSPRYKIIEKRQSVAFWCNPISGHATLYWYQQILGQGPKLLIQFQNNGVVDDSQLPKDRFSAERLKGVDSTLKIQPAKLEDSAVYLCASTLIRAEAFFGQGTRLTVV.

This clone has only a few counts. The chain combines TRBV6-5 with TRBJ1-6, with D uncertain. V lost 4 bases and J 10 bases, leaving 20 bases between the germline ends. Germline CDR1 and CDR2: MNHEY and SVGAGI. This CDR3 contains 16 residues. The CDR3 sequence: CASSWTPMDRRSPLHF. In DNA form, the CDR3 reads TGTGCCAGCAGTTGGACCCCTATGGACCGGAGGTCACCCCTCCACTTT.

This chain links TRBV5-1 with TRBJ1-2; 8 bases align to TRBD1. Germline trimming cut 4 bases from V and 7 bases from J; bases unmatched to any gene: 9. Germline V gene lookup returns CDR1 SGHRS and CDR2 YFSETQ. This CDR3 comprises 14 residues. This chain's CDR3 is CASSGSQGEGGYTF. The CDR3 bases are TGCGCCAGCAGCGGGTCACAGGGGGAAGGTGGCTACACCTTC.

This rearrangement joins TRBV6-6 to TRBJ1-1; D might be TRBD1 (6 bases). Germline loops: CDR1 MNHNY, CDR2 SVGAGI (reference sequence). V lost 0 bases and J lost 6, with 11 bases in between. CDR3 size: 14 residues. The CDR3 here is CASSYSPGDAEAFF. In nucleotides, the CDR3 is TGTGCCAGCAGTTACTCCCCAGGGGACGCTGAAGCTTTCTTT.

The genes are TRBV5-1 and TRBJ1-5; the D is unclear. CDR1 and CDR2 from the germline V gene are SGHRS and YFSETQ. The CDR3 totals 14 residues. Trimming removed 4 bases at V and 9 bases at J, with 17 bases between. The CDR3 sequence: CASSLDAARGPQHF. The CDR3 DNA follows: TGCGCCAGCAGCCTGGACGCGGCTCGAGGGCCCCAGCATTTT.

V and J are TRBV7-2 and TRBJ1-6, with a possible D match to TRBD1 (5 bases). V was trimmed by 5 bases and J by 14 bases, leaving 16 bases between them. This CDR3 comprises 13 residues. Germline V CDR1 and CDR2: SGHTA, FQGNSA. The CDR3 sequence: CASSPGGGVSLHF. CDR3 DNA: TGTGCCAGCAGCCCGGGGGGAGGTGTGTCCCTCCACTTT.

Details on this clone: The identical CDR3 is also encoded by other nucleotide sequences in the sample. The CDR3 DNA follows: TGTGCCAGCAGCCGGACTAGCGGGGGAGCAGATACGCAGTATTTT. Its protein is CASSRTSGGADTQYF. The chain joins TRBV3-1 (or the pseudogene TRBV3-2) to TRBJ2-3; 13 nucleotides agree with TRBD2. V lost 4 bases to trimming and J lost 4 bases; unmatched junction nucleotides: 2. The germline V gene has CDR1 LGHDT and CDR2 YNNKEL (reference sequence). This CDR3 region has 15 residues.

A few counts support this clone. The J gene is TRBJ2-7, the V gene TRBV10-1; D gene unclear. There are 11 residues in the CDR3. Germline-derived CDR1 and CDR2 are WNHNN and SYGVQD (reference sequence). Trimming left V 7 bases short and J 5 bases short, with 9 bases between. This chain's CDR3 is CASIVFHEQYF. As DNA, the CDR3 is TGCGCCAGCATAGTTTTCCACGAGCAGTACTTC.

The chain combines TRBV7-3 with TRBJ1-2, with D hard to call. CDR1 SGHTA and CDR2 FQGTGA come from the germline V gene. The germline V and J ends were trimmed by 5 bases and 3 bases, with 10 bases remaining between them. The CDR3 has 13 amino acids. The CDR3 DNA follows: TGTGCCAGCAGCGAAGGGCGGGACTATGGCTACACCTTC. It yields the protein CASSEGRDYGYTF.

CDR3 nucleotides: TGTGCCAGCAGGGGTTTCCCACAGGGGGAGAACACTGAAGCTTTCTTT. Amino acids: CASRGFPQGENTEAFF. The chain couples TRBV6-6 to TRBJ1-1, with 8 positions matching TRBD1. Germline CDR1 is MNHNY and CDR2 is SVGAGI (reference sequence). The V gene end was trimmed by 6 bases and the J gene end by 1 base; junction bases not matched to a gene: 10. This CDR3 spans 16 amino acids.

J is TRBJ2-5 and V is TRBV9, with 8 bases identical to TRBD2. V was clipped by 2 bases and J by 1 base; unmatched bases: 7. CDR3 size: 16 residues. Germline CDR1 reads SGDLS; CDR2 reads YYNGEE. The DNA of the CDR3 is TGTGCCAGCAGCGTCGTGGCGGGGGGAAGCCAAGAGACCCAGTACTTC. It encodes CASSVVAGGSQETQYF.

This clone was seen a few times. The rearrangement uses TRBV6-5 and TRBJ1-1; maybe TRBD1 (6 bases). Germline V lookup: CDR1 MNHEY, CDR2 SVGAGI. V was pared by 5 bases and J by 0 bases, with 13 bases between. The CDR3 spans 15 residues. The CDR3 DNA reads as TGTGCCAGCAGTCCTCGGGGGGCCCTGAACACTGAAGCTTTCTTT. This codes for CASSPRGALNTEAFF.